Below are 30 T cell receptor beta chains sequenced from a single sample in a study of T cell responses to AZD1222 COVID-19 vaccine. Clones were read by immunoSEQ multiplex PCR, and TCRdb kept only the in-frame ones, dropping some. Of 90,000 to 150,000 clones in the sample, around 90% were seen once. This specimen was peripheral blood, taken on day 0 of AZD1222 vaccination. These receptors were taken from an adult in good health.

CDR3 sequence: CASSLGFRSSYEQYF. As DNA, the CDR3 is TGTGCCAGCAGCTTAGGGTTCCGGAGCTCCTACGAGCAGTACTTC. The chain is built from TRBV5-6 and TRBJ2-7; unclear D gene. V lost 2 bases and J lost 0, with 12 bases in between. The CDR3 extends over 15 amino acids. Germline V gives CDR1 SGHDT, CDR2 YYEEEE. Combining the CDR3 with reference TRBV5-6 and TRBJ2-7 gives the whole variable domain DAGVTQSPTHLIKTRGQQVTLRCSPKSGHDTVSWYQQALGQGPQFIFQYYEEEERQRGNFPDRFSGHQFPNYSSELNVNALLLGDSALYLCASSLGFRSSYEQYFGPGTRLTVT.

This sequence joins TRBV7-3 and TRBJ1-5; no definite D call. The CDR3 extends over 14 amino acids. Germline V CDR1 and CDR2: SGHTA, FQGTGA. Trimming removed 5 bases at V and 8 bases at J, with 16 bases between. Here the CDR3 reads CASSPHPDSKPQHF. As DNA, the CDR3 is TGTGCCAGCAGCCCCCACCCCGATAGCAAGCCCCAGCATTTT.

The rearrangement uses TRBV15 and TRBJ2-5, with D perhaps matching TRBD2 (6 bases). V was trimmed by 8 bases and J by 5 bases, leaving 15 bases between them. The CDR3 length is 13 residues. Per the germline V gene, CDR1 is LNHNV and CDR2 is YYDKDF (reference sequence). The CDR3 reads CATWRRGGETQYF. The DNA of the CDR3 is TGTGCCACCTGGAGGCGTGGAGGGGAGACCCAGTACTTC.

The V gene is TRBV20-1, the J gene TRBJ2-1; possibly TRBD2 for D (6 bases). CDR1 and CDR2 (germline): DFQATT, SNEGSKA (reference sequence). The ends were cut back, 3 bases at V and 9 bases at J, with 9 bases in the middle. The CDR3 totals 11 residues. The CDR3 DNA follows: TGCAGTGCTAGCCGACTAGTTGAGCAGTTCTTC. This encodes CSASRLVEQFF.

This chain links TRBV2 with TRBJ2-2, with 10 positions matching TRBD2. Trimming removed 6 bases from V and 4 bases from J; junction bases left unmatched: 2. The CDR3 runs 14 residues. Germline CDR1 SNHLY, CDR2 FYNNEI. The CDR3 region is CASRSGRATGELFF. CDR3 in DNA: TGTGCCAGCAGAAGCGGGAGGGCCACCGGGGAGCTGTTTTTT.

This clone was found once. The chain joins TRBV27 to TRBJ1-2; 8 nucleotides agree with TRBD1. J lost 3 bases, V lost 6 bases, and 6 bases had no gene match. The CDR3 is made up of 14 amino acids. Germline V lookup: CDR1 MNHEY, CDR2 SMNVEV (reference sequence). The CDR3 is CASRDGQGDYGYTF. The CDR3 nucleotides are TGTGCCAGCAGAGATGGACAGGGCGACTATGGCTACACCTTC.

The chain is built from TRBV5-1 and TRBJ2-1; D may be TRBD2 (6 bases). Trimming shortened V by 3 bases and J by 8 bases, and 21 bases separated the two germline ends. This CDR3 contains 16 residues. Germline-derived CDR1 and CDR2 are SGHRS and YFSETQ. The DNA of the CDR3 is TGCGCCAGCAGCTCGGTAGCGGAGCCTTCAGGCGATGAGCAGTTCTTC. This encodes CASSSVAEPSGDEQFF.

The V call is TRBV28, the J call TRBJ1-1; D remains ambiguous. The length of the CDR3 is 13 residues. In germline, CDR1 is MDHEN, CDR2 SYDVKM. Trimming shortened V by 2 bases and J by 4 bases, and 8 bases separated the two germline ends. CDR3 nucleotide sequence: TGTGCCAGCAGTTTACCGGGGAGCACTGAAGCTTTCTTT. Protein product: CASSLPGSTEAFF.

The J gene is TRBJ2-7, the V gene TRBV6-5, with no clear D. The CDR3 sequence is 15 residues long. From germline, CDR1 is MNHEY and CDR2 SVGAGI. Trimming stripped 2 bases from V and 2 bases from J, with 13 bases between. The chain's CDR3 is CASSYNWDWAYEQYF. Here the CDR3 DNA reads TGTGCCAGCAGTTACAATTGGGATTGGGCCTACGAGCAGTACTTC.

This chain links TRBV12-5 with TRBJ1-2; D may be TRBD1 (6 bases). The V and J ends lost 2 bases and 4 bases respectively, with 20 bases between them. Germline CDR1 reads LGHNT; CDR2 reads FRNRAP. The CDR3 contains 17 residues. This CDR3 reads CASGLTRLGGLGYGYTF. The DNA of the CDR3 is TGTGCTAGTGGTTTGACCCGCCTGGGGGGGCTTGGCTATGGCTACACCTTC.

The chain carries TRBV11-2 and TRBJ1-1; D gene unclear. Trimming left V 4 bases short and J 3 bases short, with 12 bases between. The V gene's germline CDR1 is SGHAT and CDR2 FQNNGV. The CDR3 is made up of 14 amino acids. The CDR3 protein is CASSSIGFDTEAFF. In DNA form, the CDR3 reads TGTGCCAGCAGCTCCATTGGTTTCGACACTGAAGCTTTCTTT.

The rearrangement links TRBV7-8 to TRBJ2-1; 8 nucleotides align to TRBD2. Trimming removed 5 bases from V and 6 bases from J; junction bases left unmatched: 9. CDR3 length: 15 residues. CDR1 and CDR2 from the germline V gene are SGHVS and FQNEAQ. The CDR3 spells CASSPTSGGGNEQFF. The CDR3 DNA follows: TGTGCCAGCAGCCCCACTAGCGGAGGGGGCAATGAGCAGTTCTTC.

With regard to this clone: The same CDR3 arises from other DNA sequences in this sample as well. V gene TRBV14 combines with J gene TRBJ2-6; the D is unclear. The ends were cut back, 4 bases at V and 4 bases at J, with 5 bases in the middle. Germline CDR1 reads SGHDN; CDR2 reads FVKESK. This CDR3 is 13 amino acids long. The CDR3 DNA reads TGTGCCAGCAGCCTCGCCGGGGCCAACGTCCTGACTTTC. It yields the protein CASSLAGANVLTF.

The genes are TRBV10-1 and TRBJ2-5; 11 bases fit TRBD1. CDR3 length: 17 residues. Trimming cost V 3 bases and J 4 bases; bases outside gene matches: 10. CDR1 and CDR2 from the germline V gene are WNHNN and SYGVQD (reference sequence). The CDR3 DNA is TGCGCCAGCAGTGACCCACTGAGGACAGGGGGCATAGAGACCCAGTACTTC. It codes for CASSDPLRTGGIETQYF.

The rearrangement uses TRBV2 and TRBJ2-7; no firm D call. The V and J ends lost 4 bases and 2 bases respectively, with 12 bases between them. Germline V gene data show CDR1 as SNHLY and CDR2 as FYNNEI. The CDR3 is made up of 14 amino acids. The CDR3 DNA reads as TGTGCCAGCAGTGTGTGGGGTCGAACCTACGAGCAGTACTTC. Translated, it gives CASSVWGRTYEQYF.

The sample holds one count of this clone. This sequence joins TRBV30 and TRBJ1-4; weak D call: TRBD1 (5 bases). From germline, CDR1 is GTSNPN and CDR2 SVGIG (reference sequence). This CDR3 is 14 amino acids long. V lost 3 bases, J lost 8 bases, and 16 bases lay in between. CDR3 sequence reads: CAWRARGGGEKLFF. The CDR3 DNA reads TGTGCCTGGAGGGCCCGGGGGGGAGGCGAAAAACTGTTTTTT.

The rearrangement links TRBV5-8 to TRBJ2-5, with TRBD1 as a possible D gene (5 bases). Trimming took off 7 bases at V and 2 bases at J, with 12 bases between the two ends. CDR3 length equals 13 residues. CDR1 is SGHTS and CDR2 is YDEGEE in the germline V gene. CDR3 in amino acids: CASSNRGQETQYF. Here the CDR3 DNA reads TGTGCCAGCTCAAATAGGGGACAAGAGACCCAGTACTTC.

V gene TRBV6-2 or TRBV6-3 combines with J gene TRBJ2-3, with D unclear. The ends were cut back, 6 bases at V and 1 base at J, with 11 bases in the middle. This CDR3 spans 14 amino acids. The V gene's germline CDR1 is MNHEY and CDR2 SVGEGT. For the CDR3, the DNA is TGTGCCAGCAGCCTAGTCCGTGGCACAGATACGCAGTATTTT. It specifies CASSLVRGTDTQYF.

The chain combines TRBV29-1 with TRBJ2-2; no firm D call. The CDR3 has 13 amino acids. V was pared by 5 bases and J by 1 base, with 8 bases between. The V gene's germline CDR1 is SQVTM and CDR2 ANQGSEA. The CDR3: CSVYRQNTGELFF. CDR3 nucleotide sequence: TGCAGCGTTTATAGACAGAACACCGGGGAGCTGTTTTTT.

The chain is built from TRBV5-1 and TRBJ2-5; TRBD2 matches 9 bases. Germline trimming cut 6 bases from V and 3 bases from J; bases unmatched to any gene: 9. The germline V gene encodes CDR1 SGHRS and CDR2 YFSETQ. The CDR3 contains 15 residues. CDR3 amino acids: CASTQSLAGKETQYF. CDR3 nucleotide sequence: TGCGCCAGCACTCAATCACTAGCGGGTAAAGAGACCCAGTACTTC.

The chain uses TRBV10-2 and TRBJ1-5, with D uncertain. Germline CDR1 reads WSHSY; CDR2 reads SAAADI. This CDR3 region has 13 residues. V was clipped by 2 bases and J by 4 bases, with 6 bases between them. In nucleotides, the CDR3 is TGCGCCAGCAGTGAGCTGGTAAATCAGCCCCAGCATTTT. Amino acids: CASSELVNQPQHF.

The rearrangement uses TRBV3-1 (or the pseudogene TRBV3-2) and TRBJ1-1; TRBD1 matches 7 bases. Per the germline V gene, CDR1 is LGHDT and CDR2 is YNNKEL (reference sequence). Trimming took 4 bases from V and 9 from J; bases not matched to a gene: 5. The CDR3 consists of 12 residues. The CDR3: CASSLGQDKAFF. The CDR3 nucleotides are TGTGCCAGCAGCCTAGGACAGGACAAAGCTTTCTTT.

V is TRBV15 and J is TRBJ1-1; D may be TRBD1 (5 bases). The germline gives CDR1 LNHNV, CDR2 YYDKDF (reference sequence). The CDR3 runs to 12 residues. V shed 8 bases and J shed 5 bases, with 12 bases lying between them. CDR3 in DNA: TGTGCCACCGGGGGTTTACTAACTGAAGCTTTCTTT. Translating it yields CATGGLLTEAFF.

The chain has TRBV9 and TRBJ2-7, with D maybe TRBD2 (7 bases). Germline CDR1 and CDR2: SGDLS and YYNGEE. The CDR3 length is 15 residues. V lost 7 bases, J lost 2 bases, and 19 bases lay in between. The CDR3 bases are TGTGCCAGCGCCCCAAGGGGGGGAGGGCCCTACGAGCAGTACTTC. Protein product: CASAPRGGGPYEQYF. The entire variable domain, with the rest obtained from reference TRBV9 and TRBJ2-7, is as follows: DSGVTQTPKHLITATGQRVTLRCSPRSGDLSVYWYQQSLDQGLQFLIQYYNGEERAKGNILERFSAQQFPDLHSELNLSSLELGDSALYFCASAPRGGGPYEQYFGPGTRLTVT.

This chain connects TRBV12-3 or TRBV12-4 to TRBJ1-1; D uncertain. V was cut by 6 bases and J by 1 base, with 9 bases left in between. This CDR3 is 13 amino acids long. The CDR3 DNA follows: TGTGCCAGCAGCCCGACGGGGAACACTGAAGCTTTCTTT. It encodes CASSPTGNTEAFF.

The chain employs TRBV18 and TRBJ1-4; 10 nucleotides align to TRBD1. The V gene's germline CDR1 is KGHSH and CDR2 LQKENI. V lost 1 base, J lost 7 bases, and 12 bases stayed unmatched. The CDR3 is 18 amino acids. The DNA of the CDR3 is TGTGCCAGCTCACCACAGCAATTGACAGGGGGCGCAGGTGAAAAACTGTTTTTT. Translating gives CASSPQQLTGGAGEKLFF.

The rearrangement uses TRBV29-1 and TRBJ2-1, with D uncertain. Trimming cost V 4 bases and J 0 bases, with 13 bases left between them. The CDR3 loop spans 15 amino acids. Germline assignment: CDR1 SQVTM and CDR2 ANQGSEA. CDR3: CSVGNLPDSYNEQFF. The CDR3, as DNA: TGCAGCGTTGGGAACCTTCCAGACTCCTACAATGAGCAGTTCTTC.

V is TRBV21-1 and J is TRBJ1-1. TRBV21-1 is described as a pseudogene. This CDR3 spans 14 amino acids. In DNA form, the CDR3 reads TGTGCCAGCAGCCCCCCTAGGGGGGAAACTGAAGCTTTCTTT. Translation: CASSPPRGETEAFF.

V is TRBV9 and J is TRBJ2-1; 8 nucleotides match TRBD1. Germline trimming cut 3 bases from V and 3 bases from J; bases unmatched to any gene: 5. The CDR3 covers 15 residues. Germline-derived CDR1 and CDR2 are SGDLS and YYNGEE. The DNA for the CDR3 is TGTGCCAGCAGCGCAGGACAGGGTGACTACAATGAGCAGTTCTTC. Encoded protein: CASSAGQGDYNEQFF.

The CDR3 bases are TGCGCCAGCAGCTTGGTAGCAGTGAAGACCGGGGAGCTGTTTTTT. As protein: CASSLVAVKTGELFF. The V gene is TRBV5-1, the J gene TRBJ2-2; D is ambiguous. There are 15 residues in the CDR3. V gave up 0 bases and J gave up 5 bases, with 11 bases separating them. CDR1 SGHRS and CDR2 YFSETQ come from the germline V gene. Variable domain in full (rest from reference TRBV5-1 and TRBJ2-2): KAGVTQTPRYLIKTRGQQVTLSCSPISGHRSVSWYQQTPGQGLQFLFEYFSETQRNKGNFPGRFSGRQFSNSRSEMNVSTLELGDSALYLCASSLVAVKTGELFFGEGSRLTVL.